This TCR beta chain was recovered during a study of T cell repertoires in cytomegalovirus infection. This clonotype came up many times. TCRdb re-analysed the reads in MiXCR, keeping a single row per CDR3 protein. Found here are roughly 640,000 distinct CDR3 sequences, approximately 24% of them singletons; the top ten hold 6.5% to 10%. Germline CDR1 reads SGHTA; CDR2 reads FQGTGA. The J segment lost 0 bases and the V segment lost 5 bases, leaving 4 bases of the junction unmatched. The CDR3 runs to 15 residues. This clonotype originated in a human donor in good health (CMV status not recorded). Some clones in this sample may be carry-over from other donors' samples. Sequencing was done on a sample of CD8+ T cells from PBMCs. The chain combines TRBV7-3 with TRBJ2-1; 7 bases are shared with TRBD1. The CDR3 spells CASSTGVSSYNEQFF. The CDR3 DNA reads as TGTGCCAGCAGCACAGGGGTTAGCTCCTACAATGAGCAGTTCTTC.